The 21 T cell receptor beta chains below were found in one sample sequenced in a study of naive and memory T cell subsets. Two oligonucleotides, mixed equimolar, formed the beta constant-region primer covering TRBC1 and TRBC2. The ligated cDNA underwent four PCR rounds using SP2 and nested alpha and beta constant-region primers. Using its own MiXCR run on the UMI-ligation and nested PCR reads, TCRdb lists one record per CDR3 protein. The sample has more than 8,500 distinct CDR3 sequences, about 6% seen once; the top ten hold around three fifths. Sequencing was done on a sample of CD4+ TEMRA cells from blood. The subset was: effector memory re-expressing CD45RA, CD45RA+ CD27-. Source of these receptors: a human donor in good health.

At least ten counts were recorded for this clonotype. The rearrangement links TRBV7-8 to TRBJ2-7, with D unclear. V gave up 5 bases and J gave up 3 bases, with 11 bases separating them. CDR3 size: 13 residues. The germline CDR1 and CDR2 sequences are SGHVS and FQNEAQ. The CDR3 spells CASSPATVYEQYF. The CDR3 DNA follows: TGTGCCAGCAGCCCCGCGACTGTCTACGAGCAGTACTTC.

This clonotype has a count of ten or more. The genes are TRBV29-1 and TRBJ2-7; either TRBD1 or TRBD2 may supply D (6 bases each). The length of the CDR3 is 14 residues. From germline, CDR1 is SQVTM and CDR2 ANQGSEA. Trimming stripped 4 bases from V and 3 bases from J, with 16 bases between. The CDR3 DNA reads TGCAGCGTTGCAGGGGACGGGAGACTCTACGAGCAGTACTTC. Its protein product is CSVAGDGRLYEQYF.

This clonotype was found many times. The chain uses TRBV20-1 and TRBJ2-3; D not certain. V was shortened by 0 bases and J by 8 bases, with 6 bases between the two germline ends. Germline V gives CDR1 DFQATT, CDR2 SNEGSKA (reference sequence). The CDR3 runs to 11 residues. CDR3 protein: CSARDSSTQYF. Here the CDR3 DNA reads TGCAGTGCTAGAGATAGTAGTACGCAGTATTTT.

In this sample, this clonotype turned up many times. This chain uses TRBV28 with TRBJ1-6, with D hard to call. Trimming shortened V by 6 bases and J by 8 bases, and 17 bases separated the two germline ends. The CDR3 consists of 15 residues. Germline values: CDR1 MDHEN, CDR2 SYDVKM. The CDR3 loop reads CASSLRRWVYSPLHF. CDR3 in DNA: TGTGCCAGCAGCCTCCGACGGTGGGTCTATTCACCCCTCCACTTT.

The chain has TRBV5-1 and TRBJ2-1; D is perhaps TRBD1 (6 bases). The ends were cut back, 4 bases at V and 5 bases at J, with 10 bases in the middle. This CDR3 region has 13 residues. CDR1 is SGHRS and CDR2 is YFSETQ in the germline V gene. CDR3 sequence reads: CASSRDTNNEQFF. The DNA for the CDR3 is TGCGCCAGCAGCCGGGACACCAACAATGAGCAGTTCTTC.

This clonotype was counted at least ten times. The V and J genes are TRBV12-3 or TRBV12-4 and TRBJ2-2; 11 bases fit TRBD2. This CDR3 is 16 amino acids long. V was pared by 5 bases and J by 6 bases, with 8 bases of the junction left unmatched. CDR3 DNA sequence: TGTGCCAGCAGTCCCAGAGTAGCGGGAGGGTCCGGGGAGCTGTTTTTT. Protein product: CASSPRVAGGSGELFF.

The chain recombines TRBV18 with TRBJ2-6; D uncertain. The V end was cut by 1 base, the J end by 0 bases, with 4 bases between. The CDR3 length is 15 residues. Germline CDR1 is KGHSH and CDR2 is LQKENI. CDR3: CASSPLDSGANVLTF. The CDR3 region has the DNA TGTGCCAGCTCACCACTCGACTCTGGGGCCAACGTCCTGACTTTC.

This clonotype appeared many times. CDR3 region: CASSPWGTGSEQFF. CDR3 bases: TGTGCCAGCTCACCATGGGGAACAGGTAGTGAGCAGTTCTTC. The chain carries TRBV18 and TRBJ2-1; D is possibly TRBD1 (5 bases). CDR3 length: 14 amino acids. V was pared by 2 bases and J by 9 bases, with 14 bases between. Germline loops: CDR1 KGHSH, CDR2 LQKENI.

Many counts were recorded for this clonotype. This chain uses TRBV29-1 with TRBJ2-5, with 9 bases lining up with TRBD1. Germline CDR1 reads SQVTM; CDR2 reads ANQGSEA. V gave up 7 bases and J gave up 5 bases; unmatched junction bases: 8. This CDR3 region has 13 residues. DNA for the CDR3: TGCAGCGGGCGGGACAGGGATCAGGAGACCCAGTACTTC. It yields the protein CSGRDRDQETQYF.

Here the CDR3 reads CAASDRYRSPLHF. CDR3 DNA sequence: TGTGCCGCCTCCGACAGGTATCGCTCACCCCTCCACTTT. V and J are TRBV19 and TRBJ1-6; maybe TRBD1 (6 bases). Germline V gene sequence: CDR1 LNHDA, CDR2 SQIVND (reference sequence). The germline V and J ends were trimmed by 11 bases and 10 bases, with 18 bases remaining between them. The CDR3 runs to 13 residues.

This clonotype is medium-sized within its sample. CDR3 sequence (DNA): TGTGCCAGCAGTTTCACGCTGGGCTCACCCCTCCACTTT. Translating it yields CASSFTLGSPLHF. This chain joins TRBV28 and TRBJ1-6; no clear D gene. The CDR3 is made up of 13 amino acids. CDR1 MDHEN and CDR2 SYDVKM come from the germline V gene. Trimming stripped 3 bases from V and 10 bases from J, with 10 bases between.

This clonotype was seen repeatedly, ten times or more. The chain employs TRBV2 and TRBJ2-3, with D possibly called TRBD1 or TRBD2 (5 bases each). This CDR3 has 13 amino acids. Germline lookup yields CDR1 SNHLY and CDR2 FYNNEI. The germline V and J ends were trimmed by 3 bases and 4 bases, with 8 bases remaining between them. The CDR3 DNA reads as TGTGCCAGCAGTGAGGGACCTCCAGATACGCAGTATTTT. Amino acids: CASSEGPPDTQYF.

This clonotype came up a few times. The gene calls are TRBV5-1 and TRBJ1-1; 9 bases fit TRBD1. V lost 4 bases and J lost 1; bases outside the gene matches: 14. From germline, CDR1 is SGHRS and CDR2 YFSETQ. The CDR3 covers 18 residues. The CDR3 DNA is TGCGCCAGCAGCCCAAATCCGGGACAGGGCCTCTCGAACACTGAAGCTTTCTTT. This encodes CASSPNPGQGLSNTEAFF.

This clonotype was found many times. The chain has TRBV12-3 or TRBV12-4 and TRBJ2-3, with 7 positions matching TRBD1. V trimming: 3 bases; J trimming: 2 bases; junction bases outside the gene matches: 2. This CDR3 has 14 residues. CDR3 amino acids: CASSFGQDTDTQYF. The CDR3 nucleotides are TGTGCCAGCAGTTTCGGACAGGACACAGATACGCAGTATTTT.

This clonotype was detected only a few times. The chain is built from TRBV19 and TRBJ2-3, with 7 bases lining up with TRBD2. V lost 2 bases and J lost 2; bases outside the gene matches: 13. This CDR3 contains 18 residues. The germline CDR1 and CDR2 sequences are LNHDA and SQIVND (reference sequence). This chain's CDR3 is CASSIPGRTGRPTDTQYF. The CDR3 DNA reads as TGTGCCAGTAGTATACCTGGTAGAACCGGGAGGCCCACAGATACGCAGTATTTT.

The CDR3 region is CASSLGGQRASEQYF. The CDR3, as DNA: TGTGCCAGCAGCCTCGGGGGACAGAGGGCCTCCGAGCAGTACTTC. The chain uses TRBV6-5 and TRBJ2-7, with TRBD1 as a possible D gene (7 bases). The CDR3 consists of 15 residues. Between the trimmed V and J ends, which lost 6 bases and 6 bases, there was a span of 21 bases. Germline CDR1 MNHEY, CDR2 SVGAGI.

This chain links TRBV28 with TRBJ2-2, with 8 nucleotides matching TRBD1. This CDR3 is 15 amino acids long. The V gene end was trimmed by 6 bases and the J gene end by 1 base; junction bases not matched to a gene: 4. In germline, CDR1 is MDHEN, CDR2 SYDVKM. CDR3 loop: CASRWTGLNTGELFF. The CDR3 region has the DNA TGTGCCAGCAGGTGGACAGGGTTGAACACCGGGGAGCTGTTTTTT.

This clonotype came up many times. The chain couples TRBV15 to TRBJ1-5; D possibly corresponds to TRBD1 (5 bases). Germline loops: CDR1 LNHNV, CDR2 YYDKDF (reference sequence). Trimming took 1 base from V and 0 from J, leaving 28 bases between them. This CDR3 region has 22 residues. The CDR3 spells CATSRARIRRTTGRNSNQPQHF. For the CDR3, the DNA is TGTGCCACCAGCAGAGCCCGTATCCGGAGAACCACGGGACGAAATAGCAATCAGCCCCAGCATTTT.

This clonotype was recorded many times. This chain links TRBV20-1 with TRBJ2-7; D is possibly TRBD2 (6 bases). Looked up from germline, CDR1 is DFQATT and CDR2 is SNEGSKA (reference sequence). This CDR3 is built from 15 residues. Deletions cut 2 bases from V and 4 bases from J, with 18 bases between. CDR3 nucleotides: TGCAGTGCTAGAACAGCCGGGACTTTGACATACGAGCAGTACTTC. Residues: CSARTAGTLTYEQYF.

This clonotype was recorded many times. V gene TRBV4-2 combines with J gene TRBJ2-6, with D unclear. The length of the CDR3 is 14 residues. With 8 bases removed from V and 0 bases from J, the gap between germline ends came to 8 bases. CDR1 LGHNA and CDR2 YNFKEQ come from the germline V gene. The CDR3 region is CASRWNSGANVLTF. The CDR3 nucleotides read TGTGCCAGCCGATGGAACTCTGGGGCCAACGTCCTGACTTTC.

This clonotype came up a few times. The J gene is TRBJ1-5, the V gene TRBV20-1, with no clear D. V dropped 3 bases and J dropped 1 base, with 10 bases sitting between them. Germline V CDR1 and CDR2: DFQATT, SNEGSKA (reference sequence). The CDR3 runs 14 residues. The CDR3 DNA is TGCAGTGCTAGGACCCTTGGCAGCAATCAGCCCCAGCATTTT. Translating it yields CSARTLGSNQPQHF.